This entry lists 4 T cell receptor beta chains sequenced from one sample in a study of Ad26.COV2.S vaccination and SARS-CoV-2 variants. TCRdb keeps only in-frame clones here, not all; method: immunoSEQ multiplex PCR. The sample records 450,000 to 550,000 clones, 89% being singletons. The treatment: roughly 19 received Ad26.COV2.S at low or high dose, single or two shots; roughly five received placebo; per-sample allocation not given. Collection of samples fell on day 63 after the first vaccine or placebo injection. Sequencing was performed on peripheral blood, taken in a trial of Ad26.COV2.S vaccine versus placebo. These receptors came from a person aged 18-60 years who received the Ad26.COV2.S COVID-19 vaccine or a placebo.

The chain combines TRBV7-9 with TRBJ2-1; D gene unclear. CDR3 size: 13 residues. The V gene lost 5 bases and the J gene lost 12 bases, with 17 bases spanning the gap. Germline CDR1 reads SEHNR; CDR2 reads FQNEAQ (reference sequence). The CDR3 nucleotides are TGTGCCAGCAGCACGAGTGGGGTCGTTGGGCAGTTCTTC. Protein sequence: CASSTSGVVGQFF.

The chain links TRBV4-1 to TRBJ2-5; D is ambiguous. The germline V gene has CDR1 MGHRA and CDR2 YSYEKL. There are 16 residues in the CDR3. V shed 0 bases and J shed 2 bases, with 13 bases lying between them. The chain's CDR3 is CASSQEASPGQETQYF. The CDR3 region has the DNA TGCGCCAGCAGCCAAGAGGCCAGCCCTGGTCAAGAGACCCAGTACTTC.

The V call is TRBV6-5, the J call TRBJ1-1; no reliable D call. V was cut by 3 bases and J by 1 base, with 12 bases left in between. The germline V gene encodes CDR1 MNHEY and CDR2 SVGAGI. This CDR3 contains 15 residues. The CDR3 DNA is TGTGCCAGCAGTTATACGGGGTTCCAGAACACTGAAGCTTTCTTT. It yields the protein CASSYTGFQNTEAFF.

The V and J genes are TRBV19 and TRBJ1-4; a possible D gene is TRBD1 (5 bases). V was trimmed by 5 bases and J by 7 bases, leaving 8 bases between them. The CDR3 consists of 12 residues. Germline V gene sequence: CDR1 LNHDA, CDR2 SQIVND (reference sequence). The CDR3 here is CASSLTAEKLFF. CDR3 DNA: TGTGCCAGTAGTCTGACAGCTGAAAAACTGTTTTTT.